Below, 5 T cell receptor beta chains from the same sample are listed, as sequenced in a study of T cells in Graves' hyperthyroidism and ophthalmopathy. Amplification of TCR beta CDR3 regions used RNA as the template. RT-PCR in the first round (using the HTBI primer set) targeted the TCR CDR3. TCRdb reprocessed the multiplex PCR reads via MiXCR and lists one record per CDR3 protein. The profile shows about 410,000 distinct CDR3 sequences, approximately 14% of them singletons. Sequenced: blood. These receptors originate from a young man with Graves' ophthalmopathy.

This clonotype was observed many times. The chain is built from TRBV6-1 and TRBJ2-4; D is unclear. V lost 1 base, J lost 0 bases, and 4 bases lay in between. The CDR3 consists of 14 residues. Germline CDR1 MNHNS, CDR2 SASEGT. This CDR3 reads CASSEGVAKNIQYF. The CDR3 nucleotides are TGTGCCAGCAGTGAAGGGGTAGCCAAAAACATTCAGTACTTC.

This clonotype has ten or more counts. The rearrangement uses TRBV7-3 and TRBJ1-1, with D unclear. This CDR3 region has 14 residues. Trimming left V 3 bases short and J 0 bases short, with 8 bases between. Germline CDR1 SGHTA, CDR2 FQGTGA. CDR3 amino acids: CASSFTPLNTEAFF. CDR3 in DNA: TGTGCCAGCAGCTTCACACCGCTGAACACTGAAGCTTTCTTT.

This clonotype was recorded at least ten times. This CDR3 is CASSEAMTGFFGYTF. The DNA of the CDR3 is TGTGCCAGCAGTGAAGCGATGACAGGGTTTTTTGGCTACACCTTC. V and J are TRBV2 and TRBJ1-2; 7 bases are a match to TRBD1. The CDR3 contains 15 residues. The J segment lost 7 bases and the V segment lost 0 bases, leaving 8 bases of the junction unmatched. Germline V gene sequence: CDR1 SNHLY, CDR2 FYNNEI.

This clonotype was counted at least ten times. The genes are TRBV12-3 or TRBV12-4 and TRBJ1-1; a possible D gene is TRBD1 (6 bases). V was shortened by 5 bases and J by 11 bases, with 12 bases between the two germline ends. The CDR3 has 11 amino acids. This chain's CDR3 is CASSRQVFAFF. The CDR3 nucleotides read TGTGCCAGCAGTCGACAGGTTTTTGCTTTCTTT.

This clonotype was seen ten or more times. This rearrangement joins TRBV6-5 to TRBJ1-1, with D perhaps TRBD1 (6 bases). This CDR3 has 14 amino acids. Germline CDR1 reads MNHEY; CDR2 reads SVGAGI. The germline V and J ends were trimmed by 2 bases and 2 bases, with 9 bases remaining between them. The DNA of the CDR3 is TGTGCCAGCAGTTACGCGGGACACAACACTGAAGCTTTCTTT. Encoded protein: CASSYAGHNTEAFF.